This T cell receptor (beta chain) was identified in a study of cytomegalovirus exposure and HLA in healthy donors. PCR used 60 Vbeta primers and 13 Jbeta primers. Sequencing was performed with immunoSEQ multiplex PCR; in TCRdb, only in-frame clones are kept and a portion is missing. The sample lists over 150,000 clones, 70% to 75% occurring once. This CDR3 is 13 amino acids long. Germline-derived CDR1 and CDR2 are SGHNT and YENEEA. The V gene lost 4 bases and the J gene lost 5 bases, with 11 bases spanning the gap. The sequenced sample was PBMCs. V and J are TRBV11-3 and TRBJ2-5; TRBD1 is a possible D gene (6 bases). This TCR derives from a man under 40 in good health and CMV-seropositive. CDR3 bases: TGTGCCAGCAGCTCGGGACAATTGGAGACCCAGTACTTC. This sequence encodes CASSSGQLETQYF.